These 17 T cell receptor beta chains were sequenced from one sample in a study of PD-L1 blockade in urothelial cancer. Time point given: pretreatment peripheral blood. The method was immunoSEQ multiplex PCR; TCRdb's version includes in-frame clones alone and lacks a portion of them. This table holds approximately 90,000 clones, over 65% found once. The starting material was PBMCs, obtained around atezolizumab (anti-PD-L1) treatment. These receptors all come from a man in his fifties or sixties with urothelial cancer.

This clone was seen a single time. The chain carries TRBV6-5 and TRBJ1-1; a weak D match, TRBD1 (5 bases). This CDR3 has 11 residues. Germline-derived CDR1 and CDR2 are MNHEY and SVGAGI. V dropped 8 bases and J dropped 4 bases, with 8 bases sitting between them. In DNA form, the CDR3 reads TGTGCCAGCGCTAGGGGCACTGAAGCTTTCTTT. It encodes CASARGTEAFF.

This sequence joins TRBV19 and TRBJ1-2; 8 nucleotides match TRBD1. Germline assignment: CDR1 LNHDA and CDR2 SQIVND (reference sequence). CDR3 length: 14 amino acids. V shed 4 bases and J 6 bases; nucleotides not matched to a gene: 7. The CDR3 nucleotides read TGTGCCAGTAGTACGACAGGGGTTGCTGATGGCTACACCTTC. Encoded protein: CASSTTGVADGYTF.

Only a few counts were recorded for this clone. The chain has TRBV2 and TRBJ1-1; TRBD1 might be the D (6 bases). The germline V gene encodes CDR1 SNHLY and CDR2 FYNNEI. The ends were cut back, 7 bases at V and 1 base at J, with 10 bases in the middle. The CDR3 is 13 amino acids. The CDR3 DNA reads TGTGCCAGCAATGGACAGAGGAACACTGAAGCTTTCTTT. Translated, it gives CASNGQRNTEAFF.

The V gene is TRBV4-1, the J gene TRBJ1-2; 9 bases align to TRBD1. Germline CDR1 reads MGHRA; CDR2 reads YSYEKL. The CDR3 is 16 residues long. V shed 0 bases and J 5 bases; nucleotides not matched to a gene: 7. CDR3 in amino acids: CASSQESTGGGYGYTF. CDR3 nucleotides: TGCGCCAGCAGCCAAGAGTCGACAGGGGGAGGATATGGCTACACCTTC.

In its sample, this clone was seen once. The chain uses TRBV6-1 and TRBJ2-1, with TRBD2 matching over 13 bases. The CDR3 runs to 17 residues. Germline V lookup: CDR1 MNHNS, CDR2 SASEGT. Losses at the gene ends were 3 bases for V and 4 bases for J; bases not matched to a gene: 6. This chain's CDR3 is CASSDSTSGRGYNEQFF. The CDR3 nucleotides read TGTGCCAGCAGTGATAGCACTAGCGGGAGGGGGTACAATGAGCAGTTCTTC.

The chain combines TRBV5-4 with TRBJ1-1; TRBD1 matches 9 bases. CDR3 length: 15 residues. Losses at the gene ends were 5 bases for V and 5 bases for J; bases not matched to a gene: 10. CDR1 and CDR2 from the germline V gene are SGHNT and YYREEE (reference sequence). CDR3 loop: CASRDRDRAYTEAFF. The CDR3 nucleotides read TGTGCCAGCAGAGACCGGGACAGGGCCTATACTGAAGCTTTCTTT. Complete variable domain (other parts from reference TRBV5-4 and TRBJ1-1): ETGVTQSPTHLIKTRGQQVTLRCSSQSGHNTVSWYQQALGQGPQFIFQYYREEENGRGNFPPRFSGLQFPNYSSELNVNALELDDSALYLCASRDRDRAYTEAFFGQGTRLTVV.

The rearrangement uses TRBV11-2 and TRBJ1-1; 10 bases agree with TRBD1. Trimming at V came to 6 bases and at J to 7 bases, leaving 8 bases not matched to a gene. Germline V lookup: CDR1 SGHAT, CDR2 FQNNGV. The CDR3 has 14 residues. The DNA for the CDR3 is TGTGCCAGCAGGGTGACAGGGGGCATTAATGAAGCTTTCTTT. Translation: CASRVTGGINEAFF. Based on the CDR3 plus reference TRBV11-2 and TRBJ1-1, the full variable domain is EAGVAQSPRYKIIEKRQSVAFWCNPISGHATLYWYQQILGQGPKLLIQFQNNGVVDDSQLPKDRFSAERLKGVDSTLKIQPAKLEDSAVYLCASRVTGGINEAFFGQGTRLTVV.

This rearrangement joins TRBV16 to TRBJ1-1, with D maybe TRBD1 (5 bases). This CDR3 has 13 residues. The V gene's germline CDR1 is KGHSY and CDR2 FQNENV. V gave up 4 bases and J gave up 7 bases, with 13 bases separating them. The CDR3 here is CASSRRGHDEAFF. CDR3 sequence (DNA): TGTGCCAGCAGCCGGAGAGGACACGATGAAGCTTTCTTT.

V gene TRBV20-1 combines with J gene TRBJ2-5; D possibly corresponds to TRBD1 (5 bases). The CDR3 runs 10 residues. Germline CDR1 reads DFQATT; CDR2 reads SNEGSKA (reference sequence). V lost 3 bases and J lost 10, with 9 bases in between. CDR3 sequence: CSARVGDQYF. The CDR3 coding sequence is TGCAGTGCTAGGGTAGGGGACCAGTACTTC.

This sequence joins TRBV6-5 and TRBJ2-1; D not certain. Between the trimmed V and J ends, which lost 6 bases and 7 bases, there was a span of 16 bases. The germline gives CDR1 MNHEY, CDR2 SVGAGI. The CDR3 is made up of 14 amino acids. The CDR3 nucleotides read TGTGCCAGCAGGCCCCTGGCAGGTCGGAATGAGCAGTTCTTC. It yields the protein CASRPLAGRNEQFF.

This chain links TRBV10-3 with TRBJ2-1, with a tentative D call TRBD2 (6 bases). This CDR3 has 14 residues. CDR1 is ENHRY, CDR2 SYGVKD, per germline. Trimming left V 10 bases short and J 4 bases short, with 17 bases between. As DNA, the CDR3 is TGTGCCACCTCGGGCAGGGAGGATTACAATGAGCAGTTCTTC. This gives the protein CATSGREDYNEQFF.

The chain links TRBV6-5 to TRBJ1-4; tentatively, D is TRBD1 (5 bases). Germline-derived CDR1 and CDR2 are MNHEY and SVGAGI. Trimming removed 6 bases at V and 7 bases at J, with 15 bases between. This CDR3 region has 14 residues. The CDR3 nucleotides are TGTGCCAGCAGCCTGTCAGGGTGGGGTGAAAAACTGTTTTTT. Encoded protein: CASSLSGWGEKLFF.

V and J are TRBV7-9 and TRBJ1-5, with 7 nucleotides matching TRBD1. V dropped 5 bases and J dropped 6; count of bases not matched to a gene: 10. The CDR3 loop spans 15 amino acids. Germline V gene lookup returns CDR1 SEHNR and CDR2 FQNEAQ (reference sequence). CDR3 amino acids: CASSQSGGKVQPQHF. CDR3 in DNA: TGTGCCAGCAGCCAGTCAGGGGGGAAGGTTCAGCCCCAGCATTTT. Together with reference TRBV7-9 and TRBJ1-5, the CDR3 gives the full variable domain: DTGVSQNPRHKITKRGQNVTFRCDPISEHNRLYWYRQTLGQGPEFLTYFQNEAQLEKSRLLSDRFSAERPKGSFSTLEIQRTEQGDSAMYLCASSQSGGKVQPQHFGDGTRLSIL.

The CDR3 reads CASSLTRPYEQYF. CDR3 sequence (DNA): TGTGCCAGCAGCTTAACCAGGCCCTACGAGCAGTACTTC. The rearrangement links TRBV7-8 to TRBJ2-7; no clear D gene. The CDR3 length is 13 residues. V lost 2 bases and J 2 bases, leaving 7 bases between the germline ends. Germline V lookup: CDR1 SGHVS, CDR2 FQNEAQ.

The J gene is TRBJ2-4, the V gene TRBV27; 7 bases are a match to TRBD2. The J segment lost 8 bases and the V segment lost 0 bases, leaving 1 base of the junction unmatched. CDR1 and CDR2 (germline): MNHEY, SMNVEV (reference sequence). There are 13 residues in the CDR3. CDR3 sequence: CASSLSGGDIQYF. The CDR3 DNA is TGTGCCAGCAGTTTATCGGGGGGGGACATTCAGTACTTC.

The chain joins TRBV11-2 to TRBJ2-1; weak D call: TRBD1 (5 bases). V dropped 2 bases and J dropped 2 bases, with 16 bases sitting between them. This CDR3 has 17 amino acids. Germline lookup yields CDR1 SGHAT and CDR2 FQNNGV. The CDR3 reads CASSLYFPDSPYNEQFF. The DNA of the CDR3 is TGTGCCAGCAGCTTATATTTCCCAGACAGCCCCTACAATGAGCAGTTCTTC.

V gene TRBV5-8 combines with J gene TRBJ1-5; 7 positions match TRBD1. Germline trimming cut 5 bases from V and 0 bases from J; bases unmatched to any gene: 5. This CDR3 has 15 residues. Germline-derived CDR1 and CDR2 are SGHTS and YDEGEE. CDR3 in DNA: TGTGCCAGCAGGTTACACAGGGGTAGCAATCAGCCCCAGCATTTT. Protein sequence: CASRLHRGSNQPQHF.